Following are 28 T cell receptor beta chains from one sample sequenced in a study of blood T cell repertoires in COVID-19. The table came from immunoSEQ multiplex PCR; TCRdb's copy has only in-frame clones and leaves some out. The data show about 270,000 clones, with roughly nine tenths seen just once and 3% held by the top ten. What was sequenced was PBMCs or T cells enriched from blood (not recorded which). The receptors come from a woman in her fifties or sixties who had recovered from COVID-19.

The V call is TRBV28, the J call TRBJ2-7, with 8 bases matching TRBD2. CDR3 length: 15 amino acids. Germline loops: CDR1 MDHEN, CDR2 SYDVKM. With V trimmed by 6 bases and J by 3 bases, 10 bases remained unmatched. This CDR3 reads CASSSTSVRDYEQYF. In DNA form, the CDR3 reads TGTGCCAGCAGCTCGACTAGCGTCAGAGACTACGAGCAGTACTTC. Based on the CDR3 plus reference TRBV28 and TRBJ2-7, the full variable domain is DVKVTQSSRYLVKRTGEKVFLECVQDMDHENMFWYRQDPGLGLRLIYFSYDVKMKEKGDIPEGYSVSREKKERFSLILESASTNQTSMYLCASSSTSVRDYEQYFGPGTRLTVT.

The chain combines TRBV6-1 with TRBJ1-2; D may be TRBD1 (5 bases). CDR3 length equals 13 residues. Trimming removed 0 bases from V and 8 bases from J, with 10 bases in between. Germline V gene lookup returns CDR1 MNHNS and CDR2 SASEGT. For the CDR3, the DNA is TGTGCCAGCAGTGAAGCAGCAGGGCTCGGCTACACCTTC. Protein: CASSEAAGLGYTF.

The CDR3 DNA follows: TGCGCCAGCAGCCAAGAGGGTGTGCAGGGCGGAAATGGCTACACCTTC. As protein: CASSQEGVQGGNGYTF. The chain couples TRBV4-1 to TRBJ1-2; perhaps TRBD1 as D (5 bases). This CDR3 contains 16 residues. V lost 0 bases and J lost 6, with 17 bases in between. Germline assignment: CDR1 MGHRA and CDR2 YSYEKL.

The V gene is TRBV15, the J gene TRBJ2-1; 8 bases fit TRBD1. This CDR3 has 15 amino acids. V gave up 3 bases and J gave up 7 bases; unmatched junction bases: 8. Per the germline V gene, CDR1 is LNHNV and CDR2 is YYDKDF (reference sequence). The CDR3 coding sequence is TGTGCCACCAGCAGTGACAGGGGTGAGTGGAATGAGCAGTTCTTC. Protein product: CATSSDRGEWNEQFF. Based on the CDR3 plus reference TRBV15 and TRBJ2-1, the full variable domain is DAMVIQNPRYQVTQFGKPVTLSCSQTLNHNVMYWYQQKSSQAPKLLFHYYDKDFNNEADTPDNFQSRRPNTSFCFLDIRSPGLGDTAMYLCATSSDRGEWNEQFFGPGTRLTVL.

CDR3 in amino acids: CASSLARRDRDNSPLHF. CDR3 nucleotide sequence: TGCGCCAGCAGCTTGGCCCGAAGGGACAGGGATAATTCACCCCTCCACTTT. J is TRBJ1-6 and V is TRBV5-1; 9 bases are a match to TRBD1. V shed 0 bases and J 5 bases; nucleotides not matched to a gene: 6. The CDR3 length is 17 residues. CDR1 and CDR2 (germline): SGHRS, YFSETQ.

The chain couples TRBV28 to TRBJ1-1; TRBD1 is a possible D gene (5 bases). The V end lost 7 bases, the J end lost 4 bases, and 10 bases lay between the germline ends. The CDR3 runs to 12 residues. CDR1 and CDR2 from the germline V gene are MDHEN and SYDVKM. The CDR3 DNA sequence: TGTGCCAGCAATAGGGGCAGCACTGAAGCTTTCTTT. It translates to CASNRGSTEAFF.

The table lists this clone with a count of one. V and J are TRBV27 and TRBJ2-7; possibly TRBD1 for D (7 bases). Germline CDR1 reads MNHEY; CDR2 reads SMNVEV (reference sequence). The CDR3 totals 13 residues. V was clipped by 3 bases and J by 6 bases, with 12 bases between them. Written as DNA, the CDR3 is TGTGCCAGCAGTTTTTGGCGGGACAGCGAGCAGTACTTC. This gives the protein CASSFWRDSEQYF.

The chain carries TRBV28 and TRBJ1-5, with D perhaps matching TRBD1 (5 bases). CDR1 MDHEN and CDR2 SYDVKM come from the germline V gene. The CDR3 length is 15 residues. V shed 5 bases and J shed 1 base, with 12 bases lying between them. This CDR3 reads CASSETGRSNQPQHF. The CDR3 coding sequence is TGTGCCAGCAGTGAAACAGGAAGGAGCAATCAGCCCCAGCATTTT.

The V call is TRBV28, the J call TRBJ1-5, with no clear D. Germline CDR1 reads MDHEN; CDR2 reads SYDVKM. The V and J ends lost 3 bases and 6 bases respectively, with 9 bases between them. This CDR3 region has 13 residues. In DNA, the CDR3 is TGTGCCAGCAGTTTGGAGGGAAGTCAGCCCCAGCATTTT. Translated: CASSLEGSQPQHF.

The genes are TRBV4-2 and TRBJ1-4, with 9 bases fitting TRBD1. The V gene end was trimmed by 2 bases and the J gene end by 10 bases; junction bases not matched to a gene: 11. The CDR3 is 16 amino acids. Germline values: CDR1 LGHNA, CDR2 YNFKEQ. CDR3 amino acids: CASSQNTGTGFGKLFF. In DNA form, the CDR3 reads TGTGCCAGCAGCCAAAACACCGGGACAGGGTTTGGAAAACTGTTTTTT.

CDR3 sequence: CASTNRVGQPQHF. In DNA form, the CDR3 reads TGTGCCAGCACCAACAGGGTTGGACAGCCCCAGCATTTT. The chain couples TRBV12-3 or TRBV12-4 to TRBJ1-5, with D possibly being TRBD1 (6 bases). The CDR3 runs to 13 residues. V was trimmed by 7 bases and J by 7 bases, leaving 14 bases between them.

This clone has just one count. The chain employs TRBV5-4 and TRBJ1-2; TRBD1 matches 7 bases. V lost 4 bases, J lost 4 bases, and 10 bases stayed unmatched. CDR3 length equals 15 residues. Germline V gives CDR1 SGHNT, CDR2 YYREEE (reference sequence). The CDR3 reads CASSQGGRSTYGYTF. In DNA, the CDR3 is TGTGCCAGCAGCCAGGGGGGCAGAAGTACCTATGGCTACACCTTC.

The rearrangement links TRBV4-2 to TRBJ2-5; D not resolved. CDR3 length equals 14 residues. V was clipped by 2 bases and J by 0 bases, with 7 bases between them. In germline, CDR1 is LGHNA, CDR2 YNFKEQ. This chain's CDR3 is CASSQSPYQETQYF. DNA for the CDR3: TGTGCCAGCAGCCAAAGCCCCTACCAAGAGACCCAGTACTTC.

The rearrangement uses TRBV20-1 and TRBJ2-1; 8 bases are shared with TRBD2. CDR3 length: 14 amino acids. Germline V gene sequence: CDR1 DFQATT, CDR2 SNEGSKA (reference sequence). The V gene end was trimmed by 3 bases and the J gene end by 7 bases; junction bases not matched to a gene: 8. The CDR3 sequence is CSASPGGARNEQFF. The CDR3 DNA is TGCAGTGCTAGTCCGGGAGGGGCTCGGAATGAGCAGTTCTTC.

The gene calls are TRBV2 and TRBJ2-6, with D possibly being TRBD1 (5 bases). V lost 5 bases and J 2 bases, leaving 13 bases between the germline ends. CDR1 and CDR2 from the germline V gene are SNHLY and FYNNEI. The CDR3 runs to 16 residues. CDR3 loop: CASSQTRVPGANVLTF. The CDR3 DNA follows: TGTGCCAGCAGTCAAACCAGGGTACCTGGGGCCAACGTCCTGACTTTC.

The V call is TRBV5-1, the J call TRBJ2-1, with 15 bases lining up with TRBD2. This CDR3 has 18 amino acids. Trimming at V came to 4 bases and at J to 2 bases, leaving 7 bases not matched to a gene. CDR1 and CDR2 from the germline V gene are SGHRS and YFSETQ. CDR3: CASSDGTSGRFAYNEQFF. The CDR3 DNA reads as TGCGCCAGCAGCGACGGGACTAGCGGGAGGTTCGCCTACAATGAGCAGTTCTTC.

Turning to this clone: Other DNA variants within this sample encode the same CDR3. This chain connects TRBV18 to TRBJ2-3; possibly TRBD2 for D (6 bases). Between the trimmed V and J ends, which lost 3 bases and 4 bases, there was a span of 8 bases. Germline-derived CDR1 and CDR2 are KGHSH and LQKENI. The CDR3 runs 13 residues. The CDR3 bases are TGTGCCAGCTCACCCGGACTATCAGATACGCAGTATTTT. Amino acids: CASSPGLSDTQYF.

This sequence joins TRBV28 and TRBJ2-3; D is unclear. This CDR3 is built from 14 residues. Trimming took 7 bases from V and 0 from J, leaving 11 bases between them. Germline assignment: CDR1 MDHEN and CDR2 SYDVKM. CDR3 region: CASTRLLSTDTQYF. CDR3 coding DNA: TGTGCCAGCACCAGACTTCTGAGCACAGATACGCAGTATTTT. Combining the CDR3 with reference TRBV28 and TRBJ2-3 gives the whole variable domain DVKVTQSSRYLVKRTGEKVFLECVQDMDHENMFWYRQDPGLGLRLIYFSYDVKMKEKGDIPEGYSVSREKKERFSLILESASTNQTSMYLCASTRLLSTDTQYFGPGTRLTVL.

The V gene is TRBV6-5, the J gene TRBJ2-3; weak D call: TRBD2 (5 bases). V was pared by 6 bases and J by 8 bases, with 18 bases between. This CDR3 is 14 amino acids long. Germline V lookup: CDR1 MNHEY, CDR2 SVGAGI. CDR3 residues: CASSAGGSDRTQYF. DNA of the CDR3: TGTGCCAGCAGCGCAGGAGGCTCGGACCGTACGCAGTATTTT.

The genes are TRBV11-2 and TRBJ1-1; D may be TRBD1 (5 bases). Trimming cost V 2 bases and J 4 bases, with 14 bases left between them. The germline V gene encodes CDR1 SGHAT and CDR2 FQNNGV. This CDR3 has 15 amino acids. This CDR3 is CASSLYPGPGTEAFF. DNA of the CDR3: TGTGCCAGCAGCTTATATCCAGGGCCTGGCACTGAAGCTTTCTTT.

The chain couples TRBV3-1 (or the pseudogene TRBV3-2) to TRBJ1-2, with 7 bases fitting TRBD1. Germline lookup yields CDR1 LGHDT and CDR2 YNNKEL (reference sequence). The CDR3 consists of 15 residues. The J segment lost 5 bases and the V segment lost 6 bases, leaving 12 bases of the junction unmatched. This CDR3 reads CASRERGYRGYGYTF. The CDR3 nucleotides read TGTGCCAGCAGAGAAAGGGGTTACAGGGGATATGGCTACACCTTC.

The table lists this clone with a count of one. The J gene is TRBJ1-1, the V gene TRBV5-1; D unresolved. Trimming took 0 bases from V and 1 from J, leaving 4 bases between them. The CDR3 has 13 amino acids. Germline V lookup: CDR1 SGHRS, CDR2 YFSETQ. The CDR3 is CASSLAGNTEAFF. CDR3 in DNA: TGCGCCAGCAGCTTGGCCGGGAACACTGAAGCTTTCTTT. The full variable domain, completed using reference TRBV5-1 and TRBJ1-1, is KAGVTQTPRYLIKTRGQQVTLSCSPISGHRSVSWYQQTPGQGLQFLFEYFSETQRNKGNFPGRFSGRQFSNSRSEMNVSTLELGDSALYLCASSLAGNTEAFFGQGTRLTVV.

The CDR3 here is CASSVGGSPDTQYF. The CDR3 DNA sequence: TGTGCCAGCAGCGTAGGCGGGAGCCCAGATACGCAGTATTTT. The chain recombines TRBV27 with TRBJ2-3, with 7 nucleotides matching TRBD2. The length of the CDR3 is 14 residues. Germline assignment: CDR1 MNHEY and CDR2 SMNVEV (reference sequence). J gave up 4 bases and V 6 bases, and 7 bases lay outside the gene matches.

This sequence joins TRBV2 and TRBJ1-6, with D perhaps TRBD1 (5 bases). The CDR3 is 13 residues long. Trimming took off 4 bases at V and 8 bases at J, with 9 bases between the two ends. Germline V gene lookup returns CDR1 SNHLY and CDR2 FYNNEI. The CDR3 sequence is CASSVQVHSPLHF. The DNA of the CDR3 is TGTGCCAGCAGTGTACAGGTACATTCACCCCTCCACTTT.

The V gene is TRBV11-3, the J gene TRBJ2-1; TRBD2 agrees at 8 bases. From germline, CDR1 is SGHNT and CDR2 YENEEA. J lost 2 bases, V lost 1 base, and 10 bases had no gene match. The CDR3 runs to 18 residues. The CDR3 DNA reads TGTGCCAGCAGCTTAGCGTTTTCTGCGGGAGGACCCTACAATGAGCAGTTCTTC. Translation: CASSLAFSAGGPYNEQFF.

J is TRBJ2-3 and V is TRBV9, with a tentative D call TRBD2 (5 bases). CDR3 size: 13 residues. V lost 3 bases and J lost 3, with 8 bases in between. Germline values: CDR1 SGDLS, CDR2 YYNGEE. The CDR3 DNA reads as TGTGCCAGCAGCGCCCCGGGAACAGATACGCAGTATTTT. It is translated as CASSAPGTDTQYF.

The chain uses TRBV6-5 and TRBJ1-2; 8 positions agree with TRBD1. CDR1 is MNHEY and CDR2 is SVGAGI in the germline V gene. The CDR3 has 13 residues. Losses at the gene ends were 5 bases for V and 6 bases for J; bases not matched to a gene: 5. The CDR3 reads CASSRTGSHGYTF. The CDR3 coding sequence is TGTGCCAGCAGTAGGACAGGGTCACATGGCTACACCTTC.

This chain joins TRBV7-9 and TRBJ1-4, with TRBD1 matching 7 bases. Germline trimming cut 5 bases from V and 5 bases from J; bases unmatched to any gene: 5. Looked up from germline, CDR1 is SEHNR and CDR2 is FQNEAQ (reference sequence). This CDR3 spans 14 amino acids. Here the CDR3 DNA reads TGTGCCAGCAGCAGAGACAGGGACAATGAAAAACTGTTTTTT. Translated: CASSRDRDNEKLFF.